This T cell receptor (beta chain) is from a study of blood T cell repertoires in COVID-19. Germline-derived CDR1 and CDR2 are LGHDT and YNNKEL (reference sequence). The CDR3 has 15 amino acids. The V end lost 0 bases, the J end lost 7 bases, and 12 bases lay between the germline ends. Profiling relied on immunoSEQ multiplex PCR, and the TCRdb table lists in-frame clones only, not all of them. The sample has 120,000 to 150,000 clones, over 75% seen once. Sequencing was carried out using peripheral blood. The chain recombines TRBV3-1 (or the pseudogene TRBV3-2) with TRBJ2-2; tentative D call: TRBD2 (5 bases). The TCR comes from a man in his sixties with active or convalescent COVID-19. The CDR3: CASSQDPGKSGELFF. For the CDR3, the DNA is TGTGCCAGCAGCCAAGACCCCGGGAAGAGCGGGGAGCTGTTTTTT.